A selection of T cell receptor beta chains follows, all from one sample in a study of T cells in Graves' hyperthyroidism and ophthalmopathy. TCRdb passed the multiplex PCR reads through MiXCR, listing each CDR3 protein once. The top ten hold less than 20% of the sample, which has some 690,000 distinct CDR3 sequences, roughly 17% seen once. The material sequenced was blood. The receptor source for this set is a man aged 50-59 years with Graves' hyperthyroidism. Each CDR3 is given with its conserved first and last residue. Clone size, where shown, is once, few, many, or a class for clones that have expanded.

>TRBJ2-2|few|TRBV18
CASSPLSALNTGELFF
>TRBJ2-1|.|TRBV2
CASKVEYNEQFF
>TRBJ2-1|once|TRBV19
CAGSIGVSPLNEQFF
>TRBJ1-2|few|TRBV12-3/TRBV12-4
CASGTGDYRGYTF
>TRBJ2-1|few|TRBV28
CASSTVYNEQFF
>TRBJ2-7|many|TRBV10-2
CASSEFSGRAYYEQYF
>TRBJ1-2|few|TRBV20-1
CSARDGNRGHGGYTF
>TRBJ1-1|many|TRBV2
CASSQMGGVITEAFF
>TRBJ2-7|.|TRBV7-2
CASSLSRERVYEQYF
>TRBJ2-2|many|TRBV6-2/TRBV6-3
CASSYRTDYTGELFF
>TRBJ2-7|few|TRBV12-3/TRBV12-4
CASSLAGLAGGFEQYF
>TRBJ2-3|.|TRBV6-2/TRBV6-3
CASTVGGGTDTQYF
>TRBJ2-2|.|TRBV29-1
CSVRTGPQAGELFF
>TRBJ2-2|many|TRBV12-3/TRBV12-4
CASSWTSGATGELFF
>TRBJ2-1|.|TRBV6-5
CASSYSLVYPYNEQFF
>TRBJ1-2|many|TRBV7-2
CASSQGGSHRPYGYTF
>TRBJ2-2|many|TRBV5-1
CASSLDGRSTGELFF
>TRBJ2-1|many|TRBV7-9
CASSLTEGAIYNEQFF
>TRBJ2-7|few|TRBV6-4
CASTTRALAGGPYEQYF
>TRBJ2-2|.|TRBV6-9
CASSYPGDRTNTGELFF
>TRBJ2-1|many|TRBV7-9
CASGAGVDNEQFF
>TRBJ1-6|.|TRBV7-2
CASSLVRGVNSPLHF